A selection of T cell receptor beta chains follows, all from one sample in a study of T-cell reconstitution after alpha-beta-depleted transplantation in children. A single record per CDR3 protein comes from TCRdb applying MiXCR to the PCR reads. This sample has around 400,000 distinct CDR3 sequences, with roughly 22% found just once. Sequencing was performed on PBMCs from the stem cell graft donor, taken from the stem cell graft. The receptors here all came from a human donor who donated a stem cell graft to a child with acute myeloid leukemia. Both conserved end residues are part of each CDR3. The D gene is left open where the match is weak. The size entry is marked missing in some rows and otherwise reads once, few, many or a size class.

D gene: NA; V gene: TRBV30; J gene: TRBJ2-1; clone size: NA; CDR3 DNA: TGTGCCTGGAGTGTTAGCGGAACTTACAATGAGCAGTTCTTC; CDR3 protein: CAWSVSGTYNEQFF
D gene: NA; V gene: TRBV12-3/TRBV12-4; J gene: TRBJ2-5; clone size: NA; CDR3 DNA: TGTGCCAGCAGTCCCGGGAAGATTATAGAGGGTGGAGAGACCCAGTACTTC; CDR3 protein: CASSPGKIIEGGETQYF
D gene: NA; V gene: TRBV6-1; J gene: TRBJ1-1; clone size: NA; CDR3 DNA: TGTGCCAGTTGGGGAAACACTGAAGCTTTCTTT; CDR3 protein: CASWGNTEAFF
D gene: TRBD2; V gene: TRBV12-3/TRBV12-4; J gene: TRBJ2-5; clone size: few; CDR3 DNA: TGTGCCAGCATCAATGCCCTAGCGGGAAGTAACCAAGAGACCCAGTACTTC; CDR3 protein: CASINALAGSNQETQYF
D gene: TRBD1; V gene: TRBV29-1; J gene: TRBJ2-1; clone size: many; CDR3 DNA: TGCAGCGTCCAAGCAGGGGGCTGGAGCTCCTACAATGAGCAGTTCTTC; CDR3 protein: CSVQAGGWSSYNEQFF
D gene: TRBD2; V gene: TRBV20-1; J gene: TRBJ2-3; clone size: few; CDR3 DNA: TGCAGTGCTACTCCAAGGCTAGCGGGGGGCACAGATACGCAGTATTTT; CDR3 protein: CSATPRLAGGTDTQYF
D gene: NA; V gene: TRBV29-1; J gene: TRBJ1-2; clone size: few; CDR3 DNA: TGCAGCGTTGTCGCCGGGACGGACTATGGCTACACCTTC; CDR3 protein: CSVVAGTDYGYTF
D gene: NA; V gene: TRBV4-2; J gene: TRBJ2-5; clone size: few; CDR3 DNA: TGTGCCAGCAGCCAAGTTACGGCAGGGGAGGGGGAGACCCAGTACTTC; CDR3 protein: CASSQVTAGEGETQYF
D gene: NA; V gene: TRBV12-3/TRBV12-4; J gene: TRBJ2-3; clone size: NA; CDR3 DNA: TGTGCCAGCAGTCCTACAGGGAATACGCAGTATTTT; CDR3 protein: CASSPTGNTQYF
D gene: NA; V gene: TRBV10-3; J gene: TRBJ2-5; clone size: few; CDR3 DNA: TGTGCCATCAGTGTGGACGGCCAAGAGACCCAGTACTTC; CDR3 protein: CAISVDGQETQYF
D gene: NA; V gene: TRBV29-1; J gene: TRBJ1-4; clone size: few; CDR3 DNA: TGCAGCGTTGAAGACACTGAAAAACTGTTTTTT; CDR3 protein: CSVEDTEKLFF
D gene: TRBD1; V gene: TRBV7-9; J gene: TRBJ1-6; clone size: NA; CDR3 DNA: TGTGCCAGCAGCATCGGGACAGGCTATAATTCACCCCTCCACTTT; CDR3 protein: CASSIGTGYNSPLHF
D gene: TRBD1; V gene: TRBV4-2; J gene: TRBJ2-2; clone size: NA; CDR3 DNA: TGTGCCAGCAGCCAGGGGACAGGGGAGGACACCGGGGAGCTGTTTTTT; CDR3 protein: CASSQGTGEDTGELFF
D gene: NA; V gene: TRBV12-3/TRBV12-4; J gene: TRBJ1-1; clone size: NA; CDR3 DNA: TGTGCCAGCAGTTTAAGTCATCCCAGCCCTTTTTTT; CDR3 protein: CASSLSHPSPFF
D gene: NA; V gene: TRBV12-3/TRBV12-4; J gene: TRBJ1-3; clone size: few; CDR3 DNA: TGTGCCAGCAGTTTCGTAGTCTCTGGAAACACCATATATTTT; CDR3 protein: CASSFVVSGNTIYF
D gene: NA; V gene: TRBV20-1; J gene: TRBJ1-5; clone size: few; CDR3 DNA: TGCAGTGCTAGTCCTGGGACCAGGACACCCGGGGATCAGCCCCAGCATTTT; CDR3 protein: CSASPGTRTPGDQPQHF
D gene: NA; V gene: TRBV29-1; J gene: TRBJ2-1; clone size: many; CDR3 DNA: TGCAGCATCTTCGGTGGACTTTCCTACAATGAGCAGTTCTTC; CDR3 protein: CSIFGGLSYNEQFF
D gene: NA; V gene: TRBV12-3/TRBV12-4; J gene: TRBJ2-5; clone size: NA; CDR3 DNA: TGTGCCAGCAGTTTCGCCCGCGGAGAGACCCAGTACTTC; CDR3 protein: CASSFARGETQYF
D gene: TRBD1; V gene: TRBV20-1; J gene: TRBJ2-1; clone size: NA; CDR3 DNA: TGCAGTGCTAGAGATTACCCCGGCAGGGGGAACAATGAGCAGTTCTTC; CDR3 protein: CSARDYPGRGNNEQFF
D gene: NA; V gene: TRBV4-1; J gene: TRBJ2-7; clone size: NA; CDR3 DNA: TGCGCCAGCAGCCAAGAGTACAGGACAATCGACTACGAGCAGTACTTC; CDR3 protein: CASSQEYRTIDYEQYF
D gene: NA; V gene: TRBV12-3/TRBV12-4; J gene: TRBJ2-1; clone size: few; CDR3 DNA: TGTGCCAGCAGTTTGGAGACACCCTCCTACAATGAGCAGTTCTTC; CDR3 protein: CASSLETPSYNEQFF
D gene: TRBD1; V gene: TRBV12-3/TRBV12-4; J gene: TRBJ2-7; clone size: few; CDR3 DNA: TGTGCCAGCAGTTTTTACGGGACAGGGGCCTACGAGCAGTACTTC; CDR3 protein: CASSFYGTGAYEQYF
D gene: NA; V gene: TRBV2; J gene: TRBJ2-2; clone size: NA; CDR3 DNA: TGTGCCAGCAGTCCCCTGGGCGTAGGTACCACCGGGGAGCTGTTTTTT; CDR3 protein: CASSPLGVGTTGELFF
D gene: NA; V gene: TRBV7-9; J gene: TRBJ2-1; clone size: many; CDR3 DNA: TGTGCCAGCAGCTCCCCGGGATTTAATCCTAATGAGCAGTTCTTC; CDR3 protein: CASSSPGFNPNEQFF
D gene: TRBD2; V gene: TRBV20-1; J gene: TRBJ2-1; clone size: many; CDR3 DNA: TGCAGTGCTCTAGCGGGAGTGGGGGACAATGAGCAGTTCTTC; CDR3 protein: CSALAGVGDNEQFF
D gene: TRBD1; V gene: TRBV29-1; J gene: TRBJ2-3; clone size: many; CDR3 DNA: TGCAGCGTTGAATGGGGACAGGGATCGGATACGCAGTATTTT; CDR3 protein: CSVEWGQGSDTQYF
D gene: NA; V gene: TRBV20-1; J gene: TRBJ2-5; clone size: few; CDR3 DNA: TGCAGTGCTAGAGATCGATCCGGAACGTTGGGGGAGACCCAGTACTTC; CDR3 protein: CSARDRSGTLGETQYF
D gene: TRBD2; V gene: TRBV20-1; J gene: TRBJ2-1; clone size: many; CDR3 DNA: TGCAGTGCTAGAGGGGGTAGCGGGCTTCCTGATGAGCAGTTCTTC; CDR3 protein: CSARGGSGLPDEQFF
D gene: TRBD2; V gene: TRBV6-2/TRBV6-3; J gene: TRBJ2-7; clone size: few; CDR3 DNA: TGTGCCAGCAGCGTCCCGGGACTAGCGGGTCCCTACGAGCAGTACTTC; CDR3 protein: CASSVPGLAGPYEQYF